This T cell receptor beta chain was recovered during a study of shared clonotypes between healthy human individuals. Some 30,000 T cell genomes (approximately 180 ng DNA) went into each sorted-subset replicate. The repertoire was sequenced with immunoSEQ multiplex PCR; TCRdb's copy has only in-frame clones and lacks some. The table records about 2.1 million clones, about 93% of them present only once. Whole-study results and caveats: Exclusively blood specimens were collected; tissue repertoires likely differ. Richness estimates generally favored naive over memory subsets.

The CDR3 spans 17 residues. Per germline, CDR1 SGHAT and CDR2 FQNNGV. Trimming shortened V by 5 bases and J by 3 bases, and 20 bases separated the two germline ends. Naive-designated CD8 cells lacked CD45RO, were positively enriched for CCR7, and omitted terminally differentiated effector memory CD45RA+ cells. Donors, without exception, were Caucasian adults residing in Nashville, Tennessee. Notes on this clone: Its antigen is undetermined.

Sequenced: naive CD8+ T cells from PBMCs. This TCR was recovered from a man in his late teens or twenties in good health. Some clones in this sample may be carry-over from other donors' samples. The chain couples TRBV11-2 to TRBJ2-1, with D possibly matching TRBD2 (5 bases). CDR3 DNA: TGTGCCAGCAGCCTCTACCCAGCGGAGCCACTCTACAATGAGCAGTTCTTC. Its protein is CASSLYPAEPLYNEQFF.